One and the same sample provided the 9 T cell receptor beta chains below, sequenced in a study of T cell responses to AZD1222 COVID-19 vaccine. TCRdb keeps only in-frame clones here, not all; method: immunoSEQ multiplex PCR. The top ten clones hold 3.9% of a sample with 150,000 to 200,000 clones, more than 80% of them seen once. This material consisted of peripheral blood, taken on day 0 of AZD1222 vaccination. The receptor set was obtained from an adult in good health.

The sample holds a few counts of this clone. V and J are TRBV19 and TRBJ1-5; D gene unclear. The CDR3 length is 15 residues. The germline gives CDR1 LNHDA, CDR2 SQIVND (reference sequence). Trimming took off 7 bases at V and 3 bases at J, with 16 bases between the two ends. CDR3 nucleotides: TGTGCCAGTATGGGGTTCACGGGTAACAATCAGCCCCAGCATTTT. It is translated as CASMGFTGNNQPQHF.

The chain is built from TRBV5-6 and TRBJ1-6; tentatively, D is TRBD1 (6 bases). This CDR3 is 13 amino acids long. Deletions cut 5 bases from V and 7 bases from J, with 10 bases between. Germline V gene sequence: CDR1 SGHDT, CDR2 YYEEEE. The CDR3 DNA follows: TGTGCCAGCAGTAGGACAGACAATTCACCCCTCCACTTT. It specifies CASSRTDNSPLHF.

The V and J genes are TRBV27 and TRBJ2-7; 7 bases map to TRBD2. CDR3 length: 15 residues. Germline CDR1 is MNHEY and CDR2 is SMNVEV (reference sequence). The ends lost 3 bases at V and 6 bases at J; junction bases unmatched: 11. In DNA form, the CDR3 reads TGTGCCAGCAGTTTGGCCCCGACTAGCTCCCTCGAGCAGTACTTC. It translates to CASSLAPTSSLEQYF.

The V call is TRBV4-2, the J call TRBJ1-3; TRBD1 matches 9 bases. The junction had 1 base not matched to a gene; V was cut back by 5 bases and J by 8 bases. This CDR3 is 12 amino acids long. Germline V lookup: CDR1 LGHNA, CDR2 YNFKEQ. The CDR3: CASSRQGDTIYF. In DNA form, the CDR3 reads TGTGCCAGCAGCAGACAGGGGGACACCATATATTTT.

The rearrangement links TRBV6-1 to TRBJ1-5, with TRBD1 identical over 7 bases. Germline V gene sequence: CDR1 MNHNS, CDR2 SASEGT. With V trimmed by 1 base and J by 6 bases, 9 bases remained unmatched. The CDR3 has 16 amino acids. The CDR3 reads CASSEDRTGSGQPQHF. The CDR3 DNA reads TGTGCCAGCAGTGAAGATAGGACAGGTTCGGGTCAGCCCCAGCATTTT.

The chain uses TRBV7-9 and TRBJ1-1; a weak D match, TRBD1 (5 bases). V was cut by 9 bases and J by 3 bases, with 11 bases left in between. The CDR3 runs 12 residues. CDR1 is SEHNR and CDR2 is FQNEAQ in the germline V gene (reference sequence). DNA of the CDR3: TGTGCCAGTAGGCCCAGGGACACTGAAGCTTTCTTT. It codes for CASRPRDTEAFF.

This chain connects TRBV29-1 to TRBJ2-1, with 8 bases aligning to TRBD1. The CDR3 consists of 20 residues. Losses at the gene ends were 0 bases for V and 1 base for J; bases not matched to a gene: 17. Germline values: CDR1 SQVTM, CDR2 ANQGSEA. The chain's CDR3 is CSVEDLEVGRGRWSYNEQFF. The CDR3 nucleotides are TGCAGCGTTGAAGATTTAGAGGTAGGCAGGGGGCGTTGGTCCTACAATGAGCAGTTCTTC.

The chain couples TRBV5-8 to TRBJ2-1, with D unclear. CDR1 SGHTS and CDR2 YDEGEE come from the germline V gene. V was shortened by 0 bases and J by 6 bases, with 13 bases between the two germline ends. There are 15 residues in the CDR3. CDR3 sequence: CASSLGHRRGNEQFF. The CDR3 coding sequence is TGTGCCAGCAGCTTGGGCCACCGGCGAGGCAATGAGCAGTTCTTC.

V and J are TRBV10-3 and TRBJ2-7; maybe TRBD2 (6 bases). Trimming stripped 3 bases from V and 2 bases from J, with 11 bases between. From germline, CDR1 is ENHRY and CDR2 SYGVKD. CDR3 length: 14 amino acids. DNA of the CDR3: TGTGCCATCAGTGAAAGGGAGGCTCCCTACGAGCAGTACTTC. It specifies CAISEREAPYEQYF.